This T cell receptor beta chain was found in a study of blood T cell repertoires in COVID-19. Overall study context: Italy, Spain and the United States were the sources of the convalescent and acute COVID-19 samples. PBMCs, B-cell-depleted T cells, or T cells were the source of the cDNA or gDNA that made up the material.

Methods used by the authors: Estimates of nucleated cell counts were drawn from the amplification of reference gene primers. Sequencing used immunoSEQ multiplex PCR; TCRdb keeps in-frame clones, though not all of them. V, J and clone size are those of that table, while D and trimming were read from the DNA. The sample has 200,000 to 250,000 clones; around 81% are singletons. Trimming cost V 4 bases and J 2 bases; bases outside gene matches: 8. Germline values: CDR1 SGDLS, CDR2 YYNGEE. The CDR3 has 15 amino acids. What was sequenced was peripheral blood. The rearrangement joins TRBV9 to TRBJ2-7; 8 positions match TRBD2. The TCR sequence derives from an older woman with acute or convalescent COVID-19. The chain's CDR3 is CASSPLAGSAYEQYF. The CDR3 region has the DNA TGTGCCAGCAGCCCGTTAGCGGGATCCGCCTACGAGCAGTACTTC.